This TCR beta chain was recorded in a study of patients and donors after allogeneic stem cell transplantation. This clonotype came up a few times. Using its own MiXCR run on the RT-PCR reads, TCRdb lists one record per CDR3 protein. The sample records 190,000 or so distinct CDR3 sequences, around 40% being singletons. The CDR3 is 18 residues long. Germline lookup yields CDR1 MNHNY and CDR2 SVGAGI (reference sequence). V gave up 1 base and J gave up 4 bases, with 20 bases separating them. The source of this sequence is a human donor who was either an allogeneic HSCT recipient or a stem cell or donor lymphocyte infusion donor (not recorded which). It is not recorded whose cells these are; they may come from a transplant donor. What was sequenced was blood, either unsorted or a sorted T cell fraction (not recorded which). The gene calls are TRBV6-6 and TRBJ1-5; the D gene is possibly TRBD1 (6 bases). The DNA for the CDR3 is TGTGCCAGCAGTTACTTCTTTCGGGGGGCGAAGAATAATCAGCCCCAGCATTTT. Encoded protein: CASSYFFRGAKNNQPQHF.